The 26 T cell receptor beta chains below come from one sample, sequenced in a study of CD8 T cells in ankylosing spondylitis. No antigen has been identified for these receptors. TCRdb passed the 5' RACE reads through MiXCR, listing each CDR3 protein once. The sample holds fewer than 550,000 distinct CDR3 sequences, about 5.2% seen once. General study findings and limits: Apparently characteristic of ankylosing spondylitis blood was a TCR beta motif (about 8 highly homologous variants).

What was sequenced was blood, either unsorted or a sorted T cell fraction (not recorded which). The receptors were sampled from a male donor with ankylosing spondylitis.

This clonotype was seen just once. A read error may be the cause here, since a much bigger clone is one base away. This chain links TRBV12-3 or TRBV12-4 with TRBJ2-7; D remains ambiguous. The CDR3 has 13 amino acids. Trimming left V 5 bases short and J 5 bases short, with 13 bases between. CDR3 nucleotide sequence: TGTGCCAGCAGTCATGGCGTCGCCAACGAGCAGTACTTC. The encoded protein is CASSHGVANEQYF.

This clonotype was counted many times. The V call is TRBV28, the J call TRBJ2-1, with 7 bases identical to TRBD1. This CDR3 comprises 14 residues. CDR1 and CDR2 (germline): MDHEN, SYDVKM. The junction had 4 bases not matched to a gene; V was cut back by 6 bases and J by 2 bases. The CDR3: CASRGDRAYNEQFF. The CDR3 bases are TGTGCCAGCAGGGGGGACAGAGCCTACAATGAGCAGTTCTTC.

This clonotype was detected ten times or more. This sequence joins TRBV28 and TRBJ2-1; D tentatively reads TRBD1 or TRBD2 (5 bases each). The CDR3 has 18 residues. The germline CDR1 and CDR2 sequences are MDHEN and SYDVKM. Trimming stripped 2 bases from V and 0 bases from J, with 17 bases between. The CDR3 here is CASSLTAARGFSYNEQFF. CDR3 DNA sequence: TGTGCCAGCAGTTTAACGGCCGCACGGGGCTTCTCCTACAATGAGCAGTTCTTC.

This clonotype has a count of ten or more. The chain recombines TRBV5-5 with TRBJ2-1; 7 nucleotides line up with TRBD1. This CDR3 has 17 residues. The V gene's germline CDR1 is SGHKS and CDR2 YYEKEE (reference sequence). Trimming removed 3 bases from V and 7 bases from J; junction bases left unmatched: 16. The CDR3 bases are TGTGCCAGCAGCTCGACACCCACAGGGGTCTCCCCAAATGAGCAGTTCTTC. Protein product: CASSSTPTGVSPNEQFF.

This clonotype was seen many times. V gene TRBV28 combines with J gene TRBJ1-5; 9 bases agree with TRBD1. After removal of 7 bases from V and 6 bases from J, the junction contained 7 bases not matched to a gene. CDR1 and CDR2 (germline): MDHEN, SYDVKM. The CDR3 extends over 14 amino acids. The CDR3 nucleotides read TGTGCCAGCATCGGGGGACAGGGTGCTCAGCCCCAGCATTTT. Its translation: CASIGGQGAQPQHF.

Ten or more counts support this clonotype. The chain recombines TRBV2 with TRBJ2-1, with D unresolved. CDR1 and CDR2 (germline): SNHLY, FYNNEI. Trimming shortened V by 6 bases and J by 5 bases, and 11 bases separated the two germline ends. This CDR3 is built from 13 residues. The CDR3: CASRPDRNNEQFF. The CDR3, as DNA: TGTGCCAGCAGGCCCGATAGAAACAATGAGCAGTTCTTC.

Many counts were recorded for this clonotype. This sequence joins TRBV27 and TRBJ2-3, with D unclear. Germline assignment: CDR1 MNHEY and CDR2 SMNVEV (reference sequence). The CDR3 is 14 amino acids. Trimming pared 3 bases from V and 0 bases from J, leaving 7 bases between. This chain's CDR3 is CASSFQDSTDTQYF. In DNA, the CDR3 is TGTGCCAGCAGTTTTCAGGACAGCACAGATACGCAGTATTTT.

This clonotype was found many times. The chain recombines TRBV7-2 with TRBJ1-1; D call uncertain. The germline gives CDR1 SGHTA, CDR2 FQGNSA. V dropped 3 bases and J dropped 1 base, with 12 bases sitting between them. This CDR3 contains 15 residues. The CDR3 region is CASSLLKGRNTEAFF. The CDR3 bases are TGTGCCAGCAGCTTGTTAAAAGGGCGGAACACTGAAGCTTTCTTT.

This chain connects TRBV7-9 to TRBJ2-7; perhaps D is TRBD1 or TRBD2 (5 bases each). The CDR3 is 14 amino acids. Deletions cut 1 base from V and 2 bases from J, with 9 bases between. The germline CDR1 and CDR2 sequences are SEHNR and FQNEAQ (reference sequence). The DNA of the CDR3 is TGTGCCAGCAGCTTAGAGGGACCGACCTACGAGCAGTACTTC. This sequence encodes CASSLEGPTYEQYF.

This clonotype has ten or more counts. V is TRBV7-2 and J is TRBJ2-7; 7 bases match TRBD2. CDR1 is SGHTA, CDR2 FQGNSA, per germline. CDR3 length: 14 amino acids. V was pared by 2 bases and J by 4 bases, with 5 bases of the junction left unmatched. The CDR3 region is CASSLLAVGYEQYF. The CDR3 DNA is TGTGCCAGCAGCTTACTAGCGGTTGGGTACGAGCAGTACTTC.

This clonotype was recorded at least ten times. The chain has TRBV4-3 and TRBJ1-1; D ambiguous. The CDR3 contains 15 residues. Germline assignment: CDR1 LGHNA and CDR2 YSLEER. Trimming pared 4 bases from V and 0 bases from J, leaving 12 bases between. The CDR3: CASSLSMGLNTEAFF. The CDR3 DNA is TGCGCCAGCAGCCTAAGCATGGGCCTGAACACTGAAGCTTTCTTT.

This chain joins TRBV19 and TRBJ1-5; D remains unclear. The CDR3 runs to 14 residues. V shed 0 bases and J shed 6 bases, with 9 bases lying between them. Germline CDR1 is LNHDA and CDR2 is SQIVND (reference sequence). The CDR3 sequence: CASSIDRRVQPQHF. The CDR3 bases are TGTGCCAGTAGTATAGATCGAAGGGTTCAGCCCCAGCATTTT.

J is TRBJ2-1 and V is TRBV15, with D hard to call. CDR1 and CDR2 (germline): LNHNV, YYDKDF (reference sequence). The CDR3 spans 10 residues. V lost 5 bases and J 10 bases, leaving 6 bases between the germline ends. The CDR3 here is CATSGREQFF. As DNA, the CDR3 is TGTGCCACCAGCGGGCGGGAGCAGTTCTTC.

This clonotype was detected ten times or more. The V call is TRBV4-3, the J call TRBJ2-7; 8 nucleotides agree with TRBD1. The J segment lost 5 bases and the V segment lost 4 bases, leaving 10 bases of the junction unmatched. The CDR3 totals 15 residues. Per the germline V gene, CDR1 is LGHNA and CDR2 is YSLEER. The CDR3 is CASSRNIGTGHEQYF. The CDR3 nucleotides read TGCGCCAGCAGCCGAAACATCGGGACAGGCCACGAGCAGTACTTC.

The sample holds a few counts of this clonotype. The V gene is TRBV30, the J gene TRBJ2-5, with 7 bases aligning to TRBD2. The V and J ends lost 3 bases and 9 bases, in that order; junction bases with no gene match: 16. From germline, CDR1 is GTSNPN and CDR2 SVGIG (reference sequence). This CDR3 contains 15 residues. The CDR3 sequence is CAWRPLLPGGVSQYF. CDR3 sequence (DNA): TGTGCCTGGAGACCTCTCCTGCCGGGGGGAGTATCCCAGTACTTC.

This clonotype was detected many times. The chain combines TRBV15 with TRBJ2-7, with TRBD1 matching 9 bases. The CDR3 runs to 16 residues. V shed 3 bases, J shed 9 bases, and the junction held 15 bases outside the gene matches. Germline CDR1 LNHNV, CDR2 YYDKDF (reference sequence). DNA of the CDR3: TGTGCCACCAGCAGGGGGACAGGGTATCTTCCTACGAGGCAGTACTTC. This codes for CATSRGTGYLPTRQYF. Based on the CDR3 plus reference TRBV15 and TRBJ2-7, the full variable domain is DAMVIQNPRYQVTQFGKPVTLSCSQTLNHNVMYWYQQKSSQAPKLLFHYYDKDFNNEADTPDNFQSRRPNTSFCFLDIRSPGLGDTAMYLCATSRGTGYLPTRQYFGPGTRLTVT.

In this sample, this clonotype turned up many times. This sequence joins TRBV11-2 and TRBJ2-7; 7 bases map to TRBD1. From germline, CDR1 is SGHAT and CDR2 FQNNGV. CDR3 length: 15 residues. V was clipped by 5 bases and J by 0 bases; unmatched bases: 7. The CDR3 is CASSRGQASSYEQYF. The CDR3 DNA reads TGTGCCAGCAGCCGTGGACAGGCCAGCTCCTACGAGCAGTACTTC.

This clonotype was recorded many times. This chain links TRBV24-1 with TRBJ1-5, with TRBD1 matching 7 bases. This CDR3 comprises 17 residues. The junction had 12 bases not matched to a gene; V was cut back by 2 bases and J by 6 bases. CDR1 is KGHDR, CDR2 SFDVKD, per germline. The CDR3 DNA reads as TGTGCCACCAGTGATTCCTCACAGGGGTGGGACGGTCAGCCCCAGCATTTT. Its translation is CATSDSSQGWDGQPQHF.

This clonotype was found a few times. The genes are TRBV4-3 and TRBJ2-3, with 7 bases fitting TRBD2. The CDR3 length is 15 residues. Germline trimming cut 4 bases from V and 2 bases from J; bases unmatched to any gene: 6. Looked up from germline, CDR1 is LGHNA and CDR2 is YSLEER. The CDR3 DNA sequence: TGCGCCAGCAGCCCGGGACTACACTACACAGATACGCAGTATTTT. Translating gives CASSPGLHYTDTQYF.

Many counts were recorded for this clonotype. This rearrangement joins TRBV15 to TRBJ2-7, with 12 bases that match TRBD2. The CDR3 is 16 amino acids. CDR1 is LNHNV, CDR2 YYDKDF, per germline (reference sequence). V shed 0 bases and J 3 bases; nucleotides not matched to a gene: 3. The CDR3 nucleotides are TGTGCCACCAGCAGAGATCTAGCGGGAGGGTACTACGAGCAGTACTTC. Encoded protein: CATSRDLAGGYYEQYF.

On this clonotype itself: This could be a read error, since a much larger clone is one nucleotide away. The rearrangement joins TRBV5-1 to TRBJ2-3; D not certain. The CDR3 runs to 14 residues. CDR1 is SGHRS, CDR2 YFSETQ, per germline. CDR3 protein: CARSFGETTDTQYF. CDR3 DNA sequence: TGCGCCCGCAGCTTCGGCGAGACCACAGATACGCAGTATTTT.

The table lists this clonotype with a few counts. CDR3 DNA: TGTGCCAGCAGTGCGACCGCCCAGGGGGCAGGAGGCTACACCTTC. Translating gives CASSATAQGAGGYTF. V and J are TRBV28 and TRBJ1-2, with 8 bases lining up with TRBD1. The germline V gene encodes CDR1 MDHEN and CDR2 SYDVKM. J lost 8 bases, V lost 5 bases, and 13 bases had no gene match. The CDR3 is 15 amino acids.

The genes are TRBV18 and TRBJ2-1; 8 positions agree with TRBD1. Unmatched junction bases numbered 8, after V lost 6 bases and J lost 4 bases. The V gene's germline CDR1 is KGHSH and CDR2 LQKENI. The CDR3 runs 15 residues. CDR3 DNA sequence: TGTGCCAGCTCTACACAGGGGGAACCATACAATGAGCAGTTCTTC. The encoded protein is CASSTQGEPYNEQFF.

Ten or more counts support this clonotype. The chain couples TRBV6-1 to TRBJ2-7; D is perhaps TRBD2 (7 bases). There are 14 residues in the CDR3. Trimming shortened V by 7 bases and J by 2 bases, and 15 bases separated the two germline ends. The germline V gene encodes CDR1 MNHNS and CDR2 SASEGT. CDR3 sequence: CASTLAGAPYEQYF. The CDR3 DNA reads TGTGCCAGCACCCTGGCGGGGGCACCCTACGAGCAGTACTTC.

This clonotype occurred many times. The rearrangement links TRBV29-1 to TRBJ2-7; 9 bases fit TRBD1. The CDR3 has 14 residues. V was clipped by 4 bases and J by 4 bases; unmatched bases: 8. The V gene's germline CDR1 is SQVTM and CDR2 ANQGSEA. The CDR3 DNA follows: TGCAGCGTTGGAACGGGACAGGGAACTTACGAGCAGTACTTC. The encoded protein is CSVGTGQGTYEQYF.

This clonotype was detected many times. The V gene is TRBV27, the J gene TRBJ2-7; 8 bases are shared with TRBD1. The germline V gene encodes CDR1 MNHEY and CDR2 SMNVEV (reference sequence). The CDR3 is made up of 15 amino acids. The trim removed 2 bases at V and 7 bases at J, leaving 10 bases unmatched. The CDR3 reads CASSLEGRGPWEQYF. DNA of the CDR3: TGTGCCAGCAGTTTAGAGGGCAGGGGGCCCTGGGAGCAGTACTTC.